This T cell receptor beta chain was sequenced for a study of metastatic and nonmetastatic thyroid tumors (dated by TCRdb to 2020 to 2022). Regarding the complete study: Repertoires from peripheral blood and from tumor or nodule tissue samples of malignant and benign thyroid patients were compared.

Findings and caveats that apply to the study as a whole: In both blood and tumor samples, TCR beta diversity was reported to be significantly higher in malignant tumors than in benign nodules.

Many counts were recorded for this clone. Its antigen remains unidentified. Base qualities are not provided; no much larger clone lies one nucleotide away. V was cut back by 5 bases and J by 3 bases, leaving a gap of 8 bases between them. CDR1 and CDR2 are drawn from the germline V gene: SGHVS, FNYEAQ. Including cysteine and phenylalanine, the CDR3 has 13 amino acids. Only the CDR3 portion is preserved as DNA: 39 bases, with reading frame beginning at the first base. None of the patients had been given any treatment before thyroid surgery. Patient clinical samples collected from about 2011 to 2019 were retrospectively analysed using T-cell receptor beta sequencing. Library preparation employed PCR. The instrument given in TCRdb is Illumina HiSeq 4000. The TCR beta-chain CDR3 region of each patient was profiled by high-throughput sequencing. The authors' pipeline ran thus. A classifier to discriminate distant-metastatic papillary thyroid cancer patients was built from CDR3 differences across clinicopathological groups. Repertoire diversity was assessed with the Shannon index, and tumor-blood repertoire similarity with the Morisita-Horn index. The public reads were reprocessed in TCRdb via fastp at Q25 and MiXCR, keeping in-frame beta chains. It is TCRdb's table, rather than the study itself, that gives the V and J calls and clone size. For this sample the table gives some 27,000 clones, of which more than 20% were detected only once. The top ten clonotypes cover over 2% of the sample.

Sequenced: blood. The sequence joins TRBV7-6 to TRBJ1-5; the D gene remains uncertain. The clonotype comes from a female donor with papillary thyroid cancer or a benign thyroid nodule (not recorded which). Some clones in this sample may be carry-over from other donors' samples. In nucleotide form, the sequence is TGTGCCAGCAGCCCCCTGGACAATCAGCCCCAGCATTTT. Its amino acids are CASSPLDNQPQHF.